This TCR beta chain was documented in a study of siplizumab effects on memory and regulatory T cells. Libraries were prepared by immunoSEQ multiplex PCR; TCRdb keeps only in-frame clonotypes and omits some of them. The data hold around 110,000 clones, with roughly 94% observed a single time. Trimming removed 4 bases from V and 2 bases from J, with 17 bases in between. Looked up from germline, CDR1 is SGHAT and CDR2 is FQNNGV. The CDR3 covers 16 residues. The sequence was collected from a human donor in good health. The V gene is TRBV11-2, the J gene TRBJ2-5; possibly TRBD1 or TRBD2 for D (5 bases each). Specimen: non-Treg CD4+ T cells sorted from blood. The CDR3 region has the DNA TGTGCCAGCAGCTGGGGACGGAATAAATTACAAGAGACCCAGTACTTC. As protein: CASSWGRNKLQETQYF.